One sample yielded the 5 T cell receptor beta chains listed below, sequenced in a study of CD8+ T cells in alopecia areata. The treatment was: oral pan-JAK inhibitor, 5-10 mg twice daily. Extraction of RNA preceded its reverse transcription into cDNA, which served as the sequencing template. Method: immunoSEQ multiplex PCR; TCRdb's copy keeps in-frame clones and lacks some. This sample has around 270,000 clones, with roughly 60% found just once. Specimen: CD4+ T cells sorted from blood, collected at week 24, from a patient treated with tofacitinib. The source is a human donor with alopecia areata.

The chain links TRBV18 to TRBJ2-7; 11 bases fit TRBD1. V trimming: 5 bases; J trimming: 4 bases; junction bases outside the gene matches: 7. The germline gives CDR1 KGHSH, CDR2 LQKENI. This CDR3 spans 15 amino acids. In nucleotides, the CDR3 is TGTGCCAGCTCATCCCGGGACAGGGGGGAGTACGAGCAGTACTTC. This sequence encodes CASSSRDRGEYEQYF.

The count of this clone is one. The rearrangement joins TRBV29-1 to TRBJ2-2, with D perhaps TRBD1 (5 bases). This CDR3 region has 13 residues. Germline V gene sequence: CDR1 SQVTM, CDR2 ANQGSEA. V was pared by 4 bases and J by 6 bases, with 12 bases between. The DNA of the CDR3 is TGCAGCGTTGCCAGGGAAGGGGCCGGGGAGCTGTTTTTT. Its protein product is CSVAREGAGELFF.

This clone has more than one count but fewer than ten. The chain carries TRBV11-2 and TRBJ1-4; a possible D gene is TRBD1 (5 bases). The CDR3 covers 15 residues. V gave up 7 bases and J gave up 8 bases, with 20 bases separating them. Germline CDR1 is SGHAT and CDR2 is FQNNGV. In DNA, the CDR3 is TGTGCCAGCACTGAGATTCGGGGGGGAGGCGAAAAACTGTTTTTT. It yields the protein CASTEIRGGGEKLFF.

The gene calls are TRBV2 and TRBJ2-5; D remains unclear. Germline CDR1 and CDR2: SNHLY and FYNNEI. The CDR3 loop spans 14 amino acids. V was cut by 4 bases and J by 2 bases, with 11 bases left in between. The CDR3 coding sequence is TGTGCCAGCAGTGGGAACAGAGCACAAGAGACCCAGTACTTC. Protein: CASSGNRAQETQYF.

The chain couples TRBV9 to TRBJ2-1; perhaps D is TRBD1 or TRBD2 (5 bases each). From germline, CDR1 is SGDLS and CDR2 YYNGEE. The CDR3 totals 13 residues. The germline V and J ends were trimmed by 0 bases and 9 bases, with 10 bases remaining between them. The CDR3 DNA is TGTGCCAGCAGCGTAGCCGGGGCAGGTGAGCAGTTCTTC. This translates into CASSVAGAGEQFF.